These 27 T cell receptor beta chains came from one sample sequenced in a study of follicular helper T cells after annual influenza vaccination. Profiling relied on immunoSEQ multiplex PCR, and the TCRdb table lists in-frame clones only, not all of them. The repertoire holds approximately 8,700 clones, with about 83% as singletons. Time point noted: 2013-2014 season, 7 days after vaccination. The sample here was CXCR5+ CD38- circulating T follicular helper cells from blood, taken 7 days after influenza vaccination. Subset specified: circulating Tfh, non-naive CD4+CXCR5+PD-1+ (ICOS+CD38+ or ICOS-CD38-). The receptors shown here come from an adult who received the influenza vaccine.

The chain combines TRBV27 with TRBJ1-1, with 7 bases identical to TRBD1. This CDR3 has 14 residues. CDR1 MNHEY and CDR2 SMNVEV come from the germline V gene (reference sequence). The trim removed 4 bases at V and 6 bases at J, leaving 8 bases unmatched. Written as DNA, the CDR3 is TGTGCCAGCAGTTCCAACAGGGGAAGGGCTGAAGCTTTCTTT. Translated, it gives CASSSNRGRAEAFF.

The rearrangement uses TRBV7-2 and TRBJ2-3; the D is unclear. Deletions cut 1 base from V and 5 bases from J, with 10 bases between. Germline V gene lookup returns CDR1 SGHTA and CDR2 FQGNSA. CDR3 length: 14 residues. The CDR3 here is CASSLGGQRDTQYF. CDR3 sequence (DNA): TGTGCCAGCAGCTTAGGTGGGCAGCGAGATACGCAGTATTTT.

This chain uses TRBV29-1 with TRBJ1-5; tentatively, D is TRBD1 (6 bases). Germline V CDR1 and CDR2: SQVTM, ANQGSEA. The length of the CDR3 is 15 residues. V was pared by 6 bases and J by 6 bases, with 21 bases between. The CDR3 coding sequence is TGCAGCGTCCTCCTACCCGGGGGGCCGGGTCAGCCCCAGCATTTT. Translating gives CSVLLPGGPGQPQHF.

This clone has more than one count but fewer than ten. V and J are TRBV28 and TRBJ1-5, with 7 bases that match TRBD1. This CDR3 has 14 residues. The V gene's germline CDR1 is MDHEN and CDR2 SYDVKM. V lost 5 bases to trimming and J lost 6 bases; unmatched junction nucleotides: 7. The CDR3 coding sequence is TGTGCCAGCAGTCCGACAGGGACTGGTCAGCCCCAGCATTTT. This sequence encodes CASSPTGTGQPQHF.

The chain combines TRBV7-2 with TRBJ2-7, with D unresolved. The length of the CDR3 is 12 residues. Germline V gives CDR1 SGHTA, CDR2 FQGNSA. Trimming took 5 bases from V and 6 from J, leaving 11 bases between them. The CDR3 DNA is TGTGCCAGCAGCCAGTCGGAAGTCGAGCAGTACTTC. Protein product: CASSQSEVEQYF.

The chain employs TRBV6-6 and TRBJ1-2, with D possibly TRBD1 on 6 matching bases. This CDR3 is built from 15 residues. The V end was cut by 5 bases, the J end by 3 bases, with 16 bases between. The germline V gene has CDR1 MNHNY and CDR2 SVGAGI (reference sequence). CDR3 DNA: TGTGCCAGCAGTCCCCCGGCAGGGGATCACTATGGCTACACCTTC. It is translated as CASSPPAGDHYGYTF.

The chain combines TRBV5-1 with TRBJ2-7; 9 nucleotides match TRBD1. Trimming took 3 bases from V and 5 from J; bases not matched to a gene: 9. The CDR3 extends over 15 amino acids. Per the germline V gene, CDR1 is SGHRS and CDR2 is YFSETQ. As DNA, the CDR3 is TGCGCCAGCAGCTCTACCGGGACAGGGTACGACGAGCAGTACTTC. Encoded protein: CASSSTGTGYDEQYF.

This clone was observed once. The chain joins TRBV5-1 to TRBJ2-1; 9 nucleotides align to TRBD2. J was trimmed by 7 bases and V by 1 base; bases with no gene match: 12. CDR3 length: 17 amino acids. The V gene's germline CDR1 is SGHRS and CDR2 YFSETQ. The CDR3 is CASSLSASGAGMNEQFF. As DNA, the CDR3 is TGCGCCAGCAGCTTGTCGGCTAGCGGGGCTGGGATGAATGAGCAGTTCTTC.

The CDR3 DNA reads as TGTGCCAGCAGCTCTCACACAGGGAACACTGAAGCTTTCTTT. It specifies CASSSHTGNTEAFF. The chain uses TRBV7-9 and TRBJ1-1, with D possibly matching TRBD1 (5 bases). Between the trimmed V and J ends, which lost 4 bases and 1 base, there was a span of 10 bases. Germline CDR1 reads SEHNR; CDR2 reads FQNEAQ (reference sequence). The CDR3 length is 14 residues.

CDR3 in DNA: TGTGCCAGCAGCGTAGCCGGGATCCCGAACTCGGATACGCAGTATTTT. Its protein product is CASSVAGIPNSDTQYF. The chain recombines TRBV9 with TRBJ2-3; possibly TRBD2 for D (5 bases). The CDR3 loop spans 16 amino acids. The ends were cut back, 0 bases at V and 6 bases at J, with 17 bases in the middle. Looked up from germline, CDR1 is SGDLS and CDR2 is YYNGEE.

This chain joins TRBV14 and TRBJ2-5; no definite D call. Germline V gene lookup returns CDR1 SGHDN and CDR2 FVKESK. The CDR3 runs 12 residues. V was clipped by 1 base and J by 6 bases, with 6 bases between them. The chain's CDR3 is CASSQGTKTQYF. For the CDR3, the DNA is TGTGCCAGCAGCCAAGGAACAAAGACCCAGTACTTC.

The chain uses TRBV30 and TRBJ1-2; 9 bases line up with TRBD1. Per germline, CDR1 GTSNPN and CDR2 SVGIG (reference sequence). This CDR3 region has 13 residues. Trimming removed 4 bases from V and 7 bases from J; junction bases left unmatched: 7. This CDR3 reads CAWNPGQGLGYTF. In DNA form, the CDR3 reads TGTGCCTGGAACCCGGGACAGGGACTTGGCTACACCTTC.

The gene calls are TRBV6-6 and TRBJ2-1; 8 positions agree with TRBD1. CDR1 is MNHNY, CDR2 SVGAGI, per germline (reference sequence). V shed 5 bases, J shed 8 bases, and the junction held 2 bases outside the gene matches. CDR3 length equals 12 residues. As DNA, the CDR3 is TGTGCCAGCAGTCCAGGGGGCCATGAGCAGTTCTTC. Protein: CASSPGGHEQFF.

The sample holds a few counts of this clone. The V gene is TRBV28, the J gene TRBJ1-2, with TRBD1 as a possible D gene (5 bases). The CDR3 loop spans 14 amino acids. Deletions cut 5 bases from V and 4 bases from J, with 14 bases between. Germline CDR1 is MDHEN and CDR2 is SYDVKM. The CDR3 coding sequence is TGTGCCAGCAGTGATCAGGGTAGGGGCTATGGCTACACCTTC. Protein product: CASSDQGRGYGYTF.

This rearrangement joins TRBV28 to TRBJ2-5; TRBD1 might be the D (5 bases). Trimming stripped 3 bases from V and 2 bases from J, with 13 bases between. CDR1 is MDHEN and CDR2 is SYDVKM in the germline V gene. This CDR3 region has 15 residues. The CDR3 is CASSFQGNTQETQYF. The CDR3 DNA is TGTGCCAGCAGTTTCCAGGGCAACACGCAAGAGACCCAGTACTTC.

CDR3 DNA sequence: TGTGCCAGCAGTTTTACCCTAGCGGGGGGGCGAGATGAGCAGTTCTTC. This sequence encodes CASSFTLAGGRDEQFF. The V and J genes are TRBV27 and TRBJ2-1; 12 bases line up with TRBD2. The CDR3 is made up of 16 amino acids. Germline loops: CDR1 MNHEY, CDR2 SMNVEV (reference sequence). J lost 8 bases, V lost 3 bases, and 8 bases had no gene match.

V usage is TRBV7-2 and J usage is TRBJ2-1; D gene uncertain. V was pared by 0 bases and J by 6 bases, with 6 bases between. Germline CDR1 is SGHTA and CDR2 is FQGNSA. CDR3 size: 13 residues. CDR3: CASSLAGSNEQFF. The DNA of the CDR3 is TGTGCCAGCAGCTTAGCGGGGTCCAATGAGCAGTTCTTC.

This chain links TRBV11-2 with TRBJ2-5; the D is unclear. The V and J ends lost 6 bases and 6 bases respectively, with 11 bases between them. The CDR3 is made up of 12 amino acids. Germline CDR1 reads SGHAT; CDR2 reads FQNNGV. For the CDR3, the DNA is TGTGCCAGCAGTGCCCCGGAGAAGACCCAGTACTTC. It specifies CASSAPEKTQYF.

The chain is built from TRBV14 and TRBJ1-1; no definite D call. There are 13 residues in the CDR3. Germline V gives CDR1 SGHDN, CDR2 FVKESK. Deletions cut 4 bases from V and 5 bases from J, with 11 bases between. The CDR3 DNA follows: TGTGCCAGCAGCCGAGAGGCTGGAACTGAAGCTTTCTTT. As protein: CASSREAGTEAFF.

V usage is TRBV19 and J usage is TRBJ1-1, with no clear D. This CDR3 comprises 15 residues. V was pared by 3 bases and J by 0 bases, with 11 bases between. CDR1 and CDR2 from the germline V gene are LNHDA and SQIVND (reference sequence). CDR3 protein: CASSILGTMNTEAFF. CDR3 sequence (DNA): TGTGCCAGTAGTATTCTCGGCACCATGAACACTGAAGCTTTCTTT.

J is TRBJ1-5 and V is TRBV28, with a tentative D call TRBD1 (6 bases). CDR3 length: 18 residues. The V gene's germline CDR1 is MDHEN and CDR2 SYDVKM. V dropped 5 bases and J dropped 1 base, with 21 bases sitting between them. The CDR3 sequence is CASSTLPGARISNQPQHF. As DNA, the CDR3 is TGTGCCAGCAGTACCCTCCCGGGGGCGCGGATAAGCAATCAGCCCCAGCATTTT.

This clone was seen only once. The V and J genes are TRBV11-2 and TRBJ1-3, with a weak D call TRBD1 (6 bases). CDR3 length equals 15 residues. Germline loops: CDR1 SGHAT, CDR2 FQNNGV. Trimming removed 3 bases from V and 3 bases from J, with 12 bases in between. The CDR3 loop is CASSFGGADGNTIYF. CDR3 sequence (DNA): TGTGCCAGCAGCTTTGGGGGCGCGGATGGAAACACCATATATTTT.

This chain's CDR3 is CASGSGGTDTQYF. The CDR3 region has the DNA TGTGCCAGCGGTTCTGGAGGCACAGATACGCAGTATTTT. The chain carries TRBV28 and TRBJ2-3; no clear D gene. Trimming took 8 bases from V and 1 from J, leaving 10 bases between them. Germline V gene sequence: CDR1 MDHEN, CDR2 SYDVKM. The CDR3 spans 13 residues.

This chain joins TRBV5-4 and TRBJ1-2; 9 nucleotides match TRBD1. This CDR3 comprises 13 residues. Germline lookup yields CDR1 SGHNT and CDR2 YYREEE (reference sequence). V dropped 4 bases and J dropped 6; count of bases not matched to a gene: 4. CDR3 nucleotide sequence: TGTGCCAGCAGCGTGACAGGGGGAAATGGCTACACCTTC. Translating gives CASSVTGGNGYTF.

V and J are TRBV7-2 and TRBJ2-1; weak D call: TRBD2 (6 bases). This CDR3 has 11 amino acids. V lost 4 bases and J lost 11, with 9 bases in between. Germline-derived CDR1 and CDR2 are SGHTA and FQGNSA. CDR3 sequence: CASSSGLQQFF. DNA for the CDR3: TGTGCCAGCAGCTCGGGACTTCAGCAGTTCTTC.

This clone came up once. The V call is TRBV6-5, the J call TRBJ1-1; D unresolved. The V and J ends lost 10 bases and 1 base respectively, with 10 bases between them. The CDR3 totals 12 residues. Germline CDR1 and CDR2: MNHEY and SVGAGI. The chain's CDR3 is CAIGRPNTEAFF. CDR3 in DNA: TGTGCCATCGGACGGCCGAACACTGAAGCTTTCTTT.

V is TRBV4-2 and J is TRBJ2-2, with a weak D call TRBD2 (5 bases). V lost 0 bases to trimming and J lost 3 bases, with 5 bases between them. The CDR3 has 14 amino acids. CDR1 is LGHNA, CDR2 YNFKEQ, per germline. The CDR3, as DNA: TGTGCCAGCAGCCAAGACGGGGACACCGGGGAGCTGTTTTTT. Its protein is CASSQDGDTGELFF.